This T cell receptor beta chain was sequenced for a study of blood T cell repertoires in COVID-19. CDR3 length: 14 amino acids. Trimming took 5 bases from V and 4 from J, leaving 14 bases between them. The germline gives CDR1 MNHEY, CDR2 SMNVEV (reference sequence). Participants, roughly 18 to 90 years old, spanned 24 US areas. Per the study methods: Reference gene primers were amplified, and this amplification served to estimate nucleated cell counts. Profiling relied on immunoSEQ multiplex PCR, and the TCRdb table lists in-frame clones only, not all of them. V, J and clone size are those of that table, while D and trimming were read from the DNA. The repertoire holds around 200,000 clones, with 86% as singletons.

Material for sequencing was PBMCs or T cells enriched from blood (not recorded which). The source of this sequence is a middle-aged woman with acute COVID-19. V usage is TRBV27 and J usage is TRBJ1-2; D gene unclear. In DNA, the CDR3 is TGTGCCAGCAGTCCATCGACATCGTTCTATGGCTACACCTTC. Translating it yields CASSPSTSFYGYTF.